A single sample gave rise to the 31 T cell receptor beta chains below, sequenced in a study of T-cell memory formation after mild COVID-19 (dated by TCRdb to the early 2020s). Library method: 5' RACE. Sequencer: Illumina NovaSeq 6000. TCRdb trimmed public reads at Q25 via fastp, called clones via MiXCR and kept in-frame beta chains. Each record represents a unique CDR3 protein, reported with the most common genes and DNA among its rows. The sample data list approximately 290,000 distinct CDR3 sequences, and about a sixth of these were observed just once. Together, the top ten hold roughly 20% of the sample. The sequenced sample was PBMCs or a T cell subset sorted from them (not recorded which). These receptors came from a man aged 18 to 29 who had mild COVID-19 (a few samples of this study predate the infection). The sample titles of this study are shuffled in the database, so cell type and time point are left out; the donor was told from shared clones.

V usage is TRBV15 and J usage is TRBJ1-2; D remains ambiguous. Germline V gene sequence: CDR1 LNHNV, CDR2 YYDKDF (reference sequence). The CDR3 spans 15 residues. Trimming cost V 0 bases and J 5 bases, with 13 bases left between them. CDR3 region: CATSRDPSLGYGYTF. DNA for the CDR3: TGTGCCACCAGCAGAGATCCGAGCCTGGGGTATGGCTACACCTTC.

The rearrangement joins TRBV6-5 to TRBJ2-2, with D unclear. V gave up 1 base and J gave up 6 bases, with 15 bases separating them. The CDR3 is made up of 16 amino acids. The germline gives CDR1 MNHEY, CDR2 SVGAGI. As DNA, the CDR3 is TGTGCCAGCAGTTACTTACTCACCTCTGGGGCCGGGGAGCTGTTTTTT. It is translated as CASSYLLTSGAGELFF.

V and J are TRBV12-3 or TRBV12-4 and TRBJ1-5, with TRBD1 as a possible D gene (5 bases). V was shortened by 8 bases and J by 4 bases, with 12 bases between the two germline ends. This CDR3 is built from 13 residues. CDR3 in amino acids: CASRGGANQPQHF. In DNA, the CDR3 is TGTGCCAGCCGCGGAGGGGCTAATCAGCCCCAGCATTTT.

This clonotype was recorded at least ten times. This chain links TRBV29-1 with TRBJ1-1, with D unclear. Germline lookup yields CDR1 SQVTM and CDR2 ANQGSEA. V was clipped by 6 bases and J by 1 base, with 15 bases between them. The CDR3 has 14 amino acids. The CDR3 spells CSVVGRIPNTEAFF. DNA for the CDR3: TGCAGCGTCGTAGGACGGATCCCGAACACTGAAGCTTTCTTT.

The V call is TRBV20-1, the J call TRBJ2-7; D remains ambiguous. Germline CDR1 and CDR2: DFQATT and SNEGSKA (reference sequence). The CDR3 runs 13 residues. Deletions cut 3 bases from V and 3 bases from J, with 12 bases between. For the CDR3, the DNA is TGCAGTGCTAGTTCTGGGGTGGGCTACGAGCAGTACGTC. The encoded protein is CSASSGVGYEQYV.

V usage is TRBV6-2 or TRBV6-3 and J usage is TRBJ2-7; D not resolved. The CDR3 is made up of 12 amino acids. Germline V lookup: CDR1 MNHEY, CDR2 SVGEGT. The V end was cut by 6 bases, the J end by 0 bases, with 6 bases between. DNA for the CDR3: TGTGCCAGCAGCAAAAGCTCCTACGAGCAGTACTTC. Amino acids: CASSKSSYEQYF.

V and J are TRBV11-2 and TRBJ2-7, with D possibly matching TRBD1 (6 bases). The germline V gene encodes CDR1 SGHAT and CDR2 FQNNGV. The CDR3 consists of 14 residues. The V gene lost 4 bases and the J gene lost 1 base, with 11 bases spanning the gap. Here the CDR3 DNA reads TGTGCCAGCAGCTCATCCGGGACATCCTACGAGCAGTACGTC. It is translated as CASSSSGTSYEQYV.

Only a few counts were recorded for this clonotype. The chain has TRBV24-1 and TRBJ2-6; 7 positions agree with TRBD1. CDR3 size: 17 residues. Per the germline V gene, CDR1 is KGHDR and CDR2 is SFDVKD. V was clipped by 5 bases and J by 7 bases; unmatched bases: 13. Here the CDR3 DNA reads TGTGCCACCAGTGTTGACAGGGAAGTTCTATCAGCCAACGTCCTGACTTTC. Translation gives CATSVDREVLSANVLTF.

CDR3 DNA sequence: TGTGCCAGCTCCTTCCGGCCGGTAGGAGAGACCCAGTACTTC. Its translation: CASSFRPVGETQYF. The chain uses TRBV6-5 and TRBJ2-5; no clear D. Trimming pared 8 bases from V and 4 bases from J, leaving 17 bases between. Germline CDR1 is MNHEY and CDR2 is SVGAGI. This CDR3 is 14 amino acids long.

The V call is TRBV7-9, the J call TRBJ1-6, with D maybe TRBD1 (6 bases). CDR1 is SEHNR, CDR2 FQNEAQ, per germline (reference sequence). The CDR3 runs 14 residues. V gave up 9 bases and J gave up 6 bases, with 15 bases separating them. DNA of the CDR3: TGTGCCAGTATTTCGGGGGCTCGTAATTCACCCCTCCACTTT. Translating it yields CASISGARNSPLHF.

V usage is TRBV6-5 and J usage is TRBJ1-3; 7 bases map to TRBD1. The CDR3 contains 13 residues. The V and J ends lost 8 bases and 4 bases, in that order; junction bases with no gene match: 5. Germline CDR1 and CDR2: MNHEY and SVGAGI. The CDR3 spells CASARGLGNTIYF. The CDR3 DNA is TGTGCCAGCGCAAGGGGGCTCGGAAACACCATATATTTT.

This clonotype was seen a few times. The chain links TRBV7-9 to TRBJ2-3; TRBD2 aligns across 9 bases. The length of the CDR3 is 13 residues. V dropped 8 bases and J dropped 6; count of bases not matched to a gene: 6. Germline V gene sequence: CDR1 SEHNR, CDR2 FQNEAQ (reference sequence). Written as DNA, the CDR3 is TGTGCCAGCCGCGGACTAGCGCCGGATACGCAGTATTTT. Translated, it gives CASRGLAPDTQYF.

This sequence joins TRBV11-2 and TRBJ1-5; TRBD1 matches at 7 bases. The CDR3 length is 16 residues. Germline trimming cut 5 bases from V and 3 bases from J; bases unmatched to any gene: 10. The germline V gene encodes CDR1 SGHAT and CDR2 FQNNGV. This CDR3 is CASSRGTVVYNQPQHF. As DNA, the CDR3 is TGTGCCAGCAGCAGGGGGACAGTGGTCTACAATCAGCCCCAGCATTTT.

This clonotype appeared a few times. The chain combines TRBV18 with TRBJ1-1; 8 positions match TRBD1. J was trimmed by 11 bases and V by 0 bases; bases with no gene match: 5. The CDR3 has 13 amino acids. Germline V gene sequence: CDR1 KGHSH, CDR2 LQKENI. The CDR3 nucleotides are TGTGCCAGCTCACCACCAATGGGACAGGAGGCTTTCTTT. Translation: CASSPPMGQEAFF.

This chain joins TRBV20-1 and TRBJ1-4; D unclear. CDR1 is DFQATT, CDR2 SNEGSKA, per germline (reference sequence). This CDR3 has 13 residues. Between the trimmed V and J ends, which lost 3 bases and 8 bases, there was a span of 13 bases. The CDR3 coding sequence is TGCAGTGCTAGTAAGGGCCCTCGGGAAAAACTGTTTTTT. It translates to CSASKGPREKLFF.

Many counts were recorded for this clonotype. The rearrangement uses TRBV7-6 and TRBJ2-1; 11 bases align to TRBD2. There are 16 residues in the CDR3. Germline V gives CDR1 SGHVS, CDR2 FNYEAQ. Germline trimming cut 2 bases from V and 9 bases from J; bases unmatched to any gene: 9. The DNA of the CDR3 is TGTGCCAGCAGCTTATATAGCGGGGGGGACTTTCCTGAGCAGTTCTTC. Its translation is CASSLYSGGDFPEQFF.

This clonotype has more than one count but fewer than ten. The rearrangement links TRBV7-2 to TRBJ1-2; TRBD1 is a possible D gene (5 bases). The germline V and J ends were trimmed by 5 bases and 1 base, with 11 bases remaining between them. There are 14 residues in the CDR3. The V gene's germline CDR1 is SGHTA and CDR2 FQGNSA. The CDR3, as DNA: TGTGCCAGCAGCCTCTGGGACGGTAACTATGGCTACACCTTC. As protein: CASSLWDGNYGYTF.

This clonotype was seen a few times. V usage is TRBV9 and J usage is TRBJ1-2, with D unresolved. This CDR3 has 12 residues. The germline gives CDR1 SGDLS, CDR2 YYNGEE. V lost 7 bases and J lost 4, with 11 bases in between. In DNA form, the CDR3 reads TGTGCCAGCTCCGGGGAATCCTATGGCTACACCTTC. As protein: CASSGESYGYTF. Based on the CDR3 plus reference TRBV9 and TRBJ1-2, the full variable domain is DSGVTQTPKHLITATGQRVTLRCSPRSGDLSVYWYQQSLDQGLQFLIQYYNGEERAKGNILERFSAQQFPDLHSELNLSSLELGDSALYFCASSGESYGYTFGSGTRLTVV.

This clonotype showed up just a few times. The chain recombines TRBV7-2 with TRBJ1-6; TRBD1 aligns across 7 bases. Germline values: CDR1 SGHTA, CDR2 FQGNSA. Trimming took 0 bases from V and 7 from J; bases not matched to a gene: 6. This CDR3 has 16 residues. Here the CDR3 reads CASSLADRDRNSPLHF. As DNA, the CDR3 is TGTGCCAGCAGCTTAGCCGACCGGGACAGAAATTCACCCCTCCACTTT.

The chain has TRBV6-5 and TRBJ1-1, with D perhaps TRBD1 (5 bases). From germline, CDR1 is MNHEY and CDR2 SVGAGI. The CDR3 spans 14 residues. V dropped 6 bases and J dropped 3 bases, with 14 bases sitting between them. The CDR3 DNA follows: TGTGCCAGCAGACTCGCCAGGGTGGACACTGAAGCTTTCTTT. As protein: CASRLARVDTEAFF.

This chain joins TRBV7-2 and TRBJ2-3, with 8 bases that match TRBD2. The CDR3 totals 15 residues. CDR1 SGHTA and CDR2 FQGNSA come from the germline V gene. Trimming took 1 base from V and 8 from J; bases not matched to a gene: 8. CDR3 nucleotide sequence: TGTGCCAGCAGCTTAGACGGGGGGGGTCACGGTACGCAGTATTTT. Amino acid sequence: CASSLDGGGHGTQYF.

In its sample, this clonotype was seen a few times. The chain couples TRBV5-1 to TRBJ1-1, with 7 bases identical to TRBD1. The CDR3 spans 13 residues. Per the germline V gene, CDR1 is SGHRS and CDR2 is YFSETQ. The ends lost 4 bases at V and 2 bases at J; junction bases unmatched: 2. CDR3 sequence reads: CASSGTANTEAFF. DNA of the CDR3: TGCGCCAGCAGCGGGACAGCTAACACTGAAGCTTTCTTT.

V is TRBV10-2 and J is TRBJ2-3, with TRBD1 as a possible D gene (5 bases). The germline CDR1 and CDR2 sequences are WSHSY and SAAADI. Trimming removed 3 bases from V and 7 bases from J, with 17 bases in between. CDR3 length: 15 residues. The CDR3 region is CASSDYFVTEHTQYF. The CDR3 DNA sequence: TGCGCCAGCAGTGACTATTTTGTGACAGAGCATACGCAGTATTTT.

V is TRBV7-2 and J is TRBJ1-3; D is possibly TRBD1 (6 bases). CDR3 length: 15 residues. In germline, CDR1 is SGHTA, CDR2 FQGNSA. Trimming removed 3 bases at V and 3 bases at J, with 12 bases between. The CDR3: CASSFGGNVGNTIYF. Written as DNA, the CDR3 is TGTGCCAGCAGCTTCGGGGGCAACGTTGGAAACACCATATATTTT.

The V gene is TRBV5-1, the J gene TRBJ1-6; D gene unclear. Germline loops: CDR1 SGHRS, CDR2 YFSETQ. This CDR3 region has 14 residues. Trimming removed 1 base from V and 5 bases from J, with 7 bases in between. The chain's CDR3 is CASSLLHNNSPLHF. The CDR3 region has the DNA TGCGCCAGCAGCTTGCTTCACAATAATTCACCCCTCCACTTT.

This clonotype was observed a handful of times. V gene TRBV4-3 combines with J gene TRBJ2-7; TRBD2 matches 9 bases. Per germline, CDR1 LGHNA and CDR2 YSLEER. The CDR3 sequence is 17 residues long. Trimming at V came to 4 bases and at J to 7 bases, leaving 17 bases not matched to a gene. The CDR3 DNA is TGCGCCAGCAGCCTACCAGGGTGGGTAGCGGGGGCTAATGAGCAGTACTTC. The encoded protein is CASSLPGWVAGANEQYF.

In its sample, this clonotype was seen many times. The chain is built from TRBV7-2 and TRBJ2-5, with D possibly matching TRBD2 (7 bases). V lost 8 bases and J 5 bases, leaving 12 bases between the germline ends. This CDR3 is built from 12 residues. CDR1 and CDR2 from the germline V gene are SGHTA and FQGNSA. CDR3 DNA: TGTGCCAGCCGGGGGGCCAGTGAGACCCAGTACTTC. Translating it yields CASRGASETQYF.

The V and J genes are TRBV29-1 and TRBJ1-1; no reliable D call. Trimming left V 5 bases short and J 1 base short, with 11 bases between. CDR3 length equals 13 residues. Germline CDR1 is SQVTM and CDR2 is ANQGSEA. The CDR3 coding sequence is TGCAGCGTTATCAGGCGACAGAACACTGAAGCTTTCTTT. This sequence encodes CSVIRRQNTEAFF.

This clonotype has more than one count but fewer than ten. This chain joins TRBV5-1 and TRBJ2-5; D is perhaps TRBD1 or TRBD2 (5 bases each). This CDR3 contains 13 residues. The V and J ends lost 7 bases and 5 bases respectively, with 15 bases between them. The germline CDR1 and CDR2 sequences are SGHRS and YFSETQ. CDR3: CASRQEWGETQYF. The CDR3 DNA reads TGCGCCAGCCGACAAGAATGGGGGGAGACCCAGTACTTC. The whole variable domain, remainder taken from reference TRBV5-1 and TRBJ2-5, is KAGVTQTPRYLIKTRGQQVTLSCSPISGHRSVSWYQQTPGQGLQFLFEYFSETQRNKGNFPGRFSGRQFSNSRSEMNVSTLELGDSALYLCASRQEWGETQYFGPGTRLLVL.

In its sample, this clonotype was seen many times. The V call is TRBV4-1, the J call TRBJ2-1; 7 positions agree with TRBD2. Germline V CDR1 and CDR2: MGHRA, YSYEKL. CDR3 length: 16 residues. With V trimmed by 1 base and J by 4 bases, 7 bases remained unmatched. The CDR3 region has the DNA TGCGCCAGCAGCCAAGCTACCAGCGGGGTTTACAATGAGCAGTTCTTC. Translation gives CASSQATSGVYNEQFF.

This clonotype was picked up many times. V usage is TRBV4-1 and J usage is TRBJ2-3; possibly TRBD1 or TRBD2 for D (6 bases each). Per germline, CDR1 MGHRA and CDR2 YSYEKL. The CDR3 extends over 17 amino acids. Trimming stripped 0 bases from V and 8 bases from J, with 21 bases between. The CDR3 DNA follows: TGCGCCAGCAGCCAAGAACCCCCCCCATCGGGGGCCGGTACGCAGTATTTT. It codes for CASSQEPPPSGAGTQYF.